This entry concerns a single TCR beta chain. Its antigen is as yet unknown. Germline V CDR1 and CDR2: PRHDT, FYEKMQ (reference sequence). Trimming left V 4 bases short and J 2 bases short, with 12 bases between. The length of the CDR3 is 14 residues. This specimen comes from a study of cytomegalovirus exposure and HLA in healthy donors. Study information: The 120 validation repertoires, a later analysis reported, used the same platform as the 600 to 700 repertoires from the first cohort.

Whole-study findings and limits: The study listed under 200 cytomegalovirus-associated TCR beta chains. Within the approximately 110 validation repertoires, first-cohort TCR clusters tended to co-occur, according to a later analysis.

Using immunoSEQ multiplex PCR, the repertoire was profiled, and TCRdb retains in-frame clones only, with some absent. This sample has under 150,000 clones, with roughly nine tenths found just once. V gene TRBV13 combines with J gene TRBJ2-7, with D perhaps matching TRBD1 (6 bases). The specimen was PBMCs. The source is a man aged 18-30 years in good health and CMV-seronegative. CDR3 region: CASSSNREPYEQYF. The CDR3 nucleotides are TGTGCCAGCAGCTCGAACAGGGAACCCTACGAGCAGTACTTC. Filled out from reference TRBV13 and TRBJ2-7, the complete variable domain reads AAGVIQSPRHLIKEKRETATLKCYPIPRHDTVYWYQQGPGQDPQFLISFYEKMQSDKGSIPDRFSAQQFSDYHSELNMSSLELGDSALYFCASSSNREPYEQYFGPGTRLTVT.